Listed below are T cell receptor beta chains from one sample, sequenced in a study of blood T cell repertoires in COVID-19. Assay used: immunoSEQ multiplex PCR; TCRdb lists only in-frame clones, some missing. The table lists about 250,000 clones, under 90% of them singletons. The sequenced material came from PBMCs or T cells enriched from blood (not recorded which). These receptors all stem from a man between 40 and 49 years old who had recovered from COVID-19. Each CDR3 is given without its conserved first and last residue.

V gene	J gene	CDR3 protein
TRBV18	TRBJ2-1	ASSPGASGILNEQF
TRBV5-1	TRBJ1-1	ASSWGPGQGTVNTEAF
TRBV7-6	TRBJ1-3	ASSLWTGRSDTIY
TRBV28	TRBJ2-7	ASRVWGRGQY
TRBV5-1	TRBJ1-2	ASSWRGTGGYT
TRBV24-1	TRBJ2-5	ATSDTREWIRQETQY
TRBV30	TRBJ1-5	AWSKIGVPSQH
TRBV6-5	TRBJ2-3	ATVPAGKDTQY
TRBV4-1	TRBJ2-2	ASSQVPLEGRAGELF
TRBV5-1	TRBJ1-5	ASSLDGESNQPQH
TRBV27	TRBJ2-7	ASSLSDSYEQY
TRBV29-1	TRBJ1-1	SVESGGGTEAF
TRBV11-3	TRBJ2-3	ASSSGSGITDTQY
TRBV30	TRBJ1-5	AWSEGYSNQPQH
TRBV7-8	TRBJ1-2	ASSLESGLGGYT
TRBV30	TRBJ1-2	AWSVRLGSYGYT
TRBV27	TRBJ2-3	ASSSPGTVSTDTQY